The 20 T cell receptor beta chains below were found in one sample sequenced in a study of blood T cell repertoires in COVID-19. Here immunoSEQ multiplex PCR was the method, and the copy in TCRdb shows in-frame clones only, minus some. The sample lists 250,000 to 300,000 clones, roughly nine tenths occurring once. Sequenced material: peripheral blood. These TCRs come from a woman aged 40 to 50 who had recovered from COVID-19.

This rearrangement joins TRBV30 to TRBJ2-7, with 10 bases fitting TRBD1. After removal of 3 bases from V and 2 bases from J, the junction contained 4 bases not matched to a gene. The CDR3 extends over 14 amino acids. CDR1 is GTSNPN, CDR2 SVGIG, per germline (reference sequence). CDR3 DNA: TGTGCCTGGAGCGACAGGGGGCCTCCCTACGAGCAGTACTTC. It codes for CAWSDRGPPYEQYF.

This chain uses TRBV7-3 with TRBJ2-3; 7 nucleotides agree with TRBD2. In germline, CDR1 is SGHTA, CDR2 FQGTGA. The CDR3 has 15 residues. V lost 0 bases to trimming and J lost 0 bases; unmatched junction nucleotides: 0. CDR3 DNA: TGTGCCAGCAGCTTAACTAGCGGGAGCACAGATACGCAGTATTTT. Protein sequence: CASSLTSGSTDTQYF.

This chain connects TRBV19 to TRBJ1-1; TRBD1 is a possible D gene (5 bases). V was pared by 2 bases and J by 10 bases, with 17 bases between. Germline assignment: CDR1 LNHDA and CDR2 SQIVND (reference sequence). This CDR3 contains 14 residues. The CDR3 sequence is CASSIQGGHPAAFF. The CDR3 coding sequence is TGTGCCAGTAGTATACAGGGAGGCCACCCCGCAGCTTTCTTT.

This rearrangement joins TRBV14 to TRBJ2-1, with TRBD2 matching over 7 bases. Trimming cost V 4 bases and J 4 bases; bases outside gene matches: 7. The CDR3 totals 15 residues. In germline, CDR1 is SGHDN, CDR2 FVKESK. The CDR3 protein is CASSPLGLEYNEQFF. The CDR3 DNA sequence: TGTGCCAGCAGCCCGTTAGGACTAGAATACAATGAGCAGTTCTTC.

For this clone: The sample contains more than one DNA sequence encoding this CDR3. CDR3 nucleotides: TGTGCCAGTAGTAGCGGAGGGAACACCGGGGAGCTGTTTTTT. It specifies CASSSGGNTGELFF. The chain uses TRBV19 and TRBJ2-2, with D possibly being TRBD2 (5 bases). The CDR3 runs 14 residues. Germline CDR1 is LNHDA and CDR2 is SQIVND (reference sequence). Trimming stripped 4 bases from V and 1 base from J, with 7 bases between.

This chain joins TRBV10-3 and TRBJ2-2; tentatively, D is TRBD1 (6 bases). V lost 3 bases and J 5 bases, leaving 13 bases between the germline ends. Looked up from germline, CDR1 is ENHRY and CDR2 is SYGVKD. CDR3 length: 15 residues. CDR3 in DNA: TGTGCCATCAGTGACTCGCGAGGGGGAACCGGGGAGCTGTTTTTT. It yields the protein CAISDSRGGTGELFF.

The CDR3 protein is CASSQWTGATTGELFF. In nucleotides, the CDR3 is TGTGCCAGCAGCCAATGGACAGGGGCGACCACCGGGGAGCTGTTTTTT. V usage is TRBV3-1 (or the pseudogene TRBV3-2) and J usage is TRBJ2-2; 9 nucleotides agree with TRBD1. The CDR3 covers 16 residues. V trimming: 2 bases; J trimming: 4 bases; junction bases outside the gene matches: 5. Germline assignment: CDR1 LGHDT and CDR2 YNNKEL (reference sequence).

This chain links TRBV19 with TRBJ2-1; 14 positions agree with TRBD2. From germline, CDR1 is LNHDA and CDR2 SQIVND (reference sequence). This CDR3 spans 15 amino acids. With V trimmed by 7 bases and J by 8 bases, 7 bases remained unmatched. This chain's CDR3 is CASTPPGLAGDEQFF. CDR3 nucleotide sequence: TGTGCCAGTACCCCGCCGGGACTAGCGGGAGATGAGCAGTTCTTC.

The chain has TRBV27 and TRBJ2-1; 8 bases line up with TRBD2. Germline CDR1 is MNHEY and CDR2 is SMNVEV (reference sequence). The V and J ends lost 3 bases and 6 bases, in that order; junction bases with no gene match: 4. There are 14 residues in the CDR3. CDR3 sequence: CASSFSGGGNEQFF. Here the CDR3 DNA reads TGTGCCAGCAGTTTCTCCGGGGGGGGCAATGAGCAGTTCTTC.

The chain couples TRBV9 to TRBJ2-2, with 7 bases lining up with TRBD2. The CDR3 loop spans 17 amino acids. The germline V gene encodes CDR1 SGDLS and CDR2 YYNGEE. V trimming: 3 bases; J trimming: 2 bases; junction bases outside the gene matches: 10. CDR3 sequence (DNA): TGTGCCAGCAGCGCACAAACTAGCGTGGCAAACACCGGGGAGCTGTTTTTT. Amino acids: CASSAQTSVANTGELFF.

The chain combines TRBV15 with TRBJ1-1; D gene unclear. The V end was cut by 4 bases, the J end by 0 bases, with 6 bases between. Germline CDR1 is LNHNV and CDR2 is YYDKDF (reference sequence). The CDR3 is 13 residues long. For the CDR3, the DNA is TGTGCCACCAGCATAACAGTGAACACTGAAGCTTTCTTT. This gives the protein CATSITVNTEAFF. The full variable domain, with the rest looked up from reference TRBV15 and TRBJ1-1, is DAMVIQNPRYQVTQFGKPVTLSCSQTLNHNVMYWYQQKSSQAPKLLFHYYDKDFNNEADTPDNFQSRRPNTSFCFLDIRSPGLGDTAMYLCATSITVNTEAFFGQGTRLTVV.

In its sample, this clone was seen once. The J gene is TRBJ2-5, the V gene TRBV6-5; 7 bases match TRBD2. V gave up 7 bases and J gave up 5 bases; unmatched junction bases: 10. CDR1 is MNHEY and CDR2 is SVGAGI in the germline V gene. The length of the CDR3 is 14 residues. CDR3 sequence (DNA): TGTGCCAGCACATACGGTCGGGGGGAGGAGACCCAGTACTTC. Its protein product is CASTYGRGEETQYF.

The genes are TRBV5-8 and TRBJ2-3; 16 nucleotides align to TRBD2. The V gene end was trimmed by 5 bases and the J gene end by 6 bases; junction bases not matched to a gene: 12. The CDR3 runs to 18 residues. CDR1 is SGHTS, CDR2 YDEGEE, per germline. CDR3 in amino acids: CASRRPIGTSGRADTQYF. For the CDR3, the DNA is TGTGCCAGCAGACGCCCGATCGGGACTAGCGGGAGGGCGGATACGCAGTATTTT.

V and J are TRBV11-2 and TRBJ2-3; 11 nucleotides match TRBD2. The CDR3 sequence is 17 residues long. V shed 4 bases and J 7 bases; nucleotides not matched to a gene: 13. Germline V gene lookup returns CDR1 SGHAT and CDR2 FQNNGV. CDR3 sequence: CASSSDGMASGRNTQYF. The CDR3 nucleotides read TGTGCCAGCAGCTCCGACGGGATGGCTAGCGGGAGGAATACGCAGTATTTT.

The J gene is TRBJ2-3, the V gene TRBV7-2, with a weak D call TRBD2 (5 bases). CDR3 length: 15 amino acids. CDR1 and CDR2 (germline): SGHTA, FQGNSA. Trimming shortened V by 4 bases and J by 0 bases, and 11 bases separated the two germline ends. For the CDR3, the DNA is TGTGCCAGCAGCTCGACCCGGACTAGCACAGATACGCAGTATTTT. The encoded protein is CASSSTRTSTDTQYF.

In its sample, this clone was seen a few times. The rearrangement links TRBV27 to TRBJ1-5; 10 bases fit TRBD1. The V gene's germline CDR1 is MNHEY and CDR2 SMNVEV (reference sequence). Trimming took 6 bases from V and 7 from J; bases not matched to a gene: 9. The CDR3 has 15 residues. The CDR3 region has the DNA TGTGCCAGCAGCCAAGACAGGGGGCTAGGCCAGCCCCAGCATTTT. Its protein product is CASSQDRGLGQPQHF.

This clone was seen a handful of times. The chain has TRBV4-1 and TRBJ2-1; 10 nucleotides align to TRBD2. The V and J ends lost 6 bases and 4 bases, in that order; junction bases with no gene match: 6. Per the germline V gene, CDR1 is MGHRA and CDR2 is YSYEKL. The CDR3 has 15 amino acids. This CDR3 reads CASRETSGNYNEQFF. The CDR3 DNA follows: TGCGCCAGCAGGGAAACTAGCGGGAATTACAATGAGCAGTTCTTC.

The chain employs TRBV4-1 and TRBJ2-3; weak D call: TRBD2 (6 bases). CDR3 size: 17 residues. Per germline, CDR1 MGHRA and CDR2 YSYEKL. V lost 0 bases and J lost 5, with 18 bases in between. CDR3 sequence reads: CASSQDWATERVDTQYF. CDR3 bases: TGCGCCAGCAGCCAAGACTGGGCGACTGAGCGGGTAGATACGCAGTATTTT.

The V call is TRBV5-4, the J call TRBJ2-7; D not certain. This CDR3 has 14 amino acids. From germline, CDR1 is SGHNT and CDR2 YYREEE (reference sequence). Trimming took off 1 base at V and 6 bases at J, with 14 bases between the two ends. Here the CDR3 reads CASSLPYLSSEQYF. The CDR3 nucleotides read TGTGCCAGCAGCTTGCCCTACCTAAGTAGCGAGCAGTACTTC.

The V gene is TRBV13, the J gene TRBJ2-1, with TRBD2 matching 7 bases. V shed 0 bases, J shed 7 bases, and the junction held 6 bases outside the gene matches. Germline-derived CDR1 and CDR2 are PRHDT and FYEKMQ (reference sequence). The CDR3 has 15 amino acids. DNA for the CDR3: TGTGCCAGCAGCTTAGGCGGGGGAGGGAGGAATGAGCAGTTCTTC. It yields the protein CASSLGGGGRNEQFF.